Included here is one T cell receptor (beta chain) sequence, with context. Trimming removed 3 bases at V and 4 bases at J, with 14 bases between. Germline V gives CDR1 DFQATT, CDR2 SNEGSKA (reference sequence). The CDR3 consists of 14 residues. This sample is drawn from a study of blood T cell repertoires in COVID-19. Sequencing used immunoSEQ multiplex PCR; TCRdb keeps in-frame clones, though not all of them. The sample shows some 99,000 clones, more than 70% of them seen only once. This receptor was identified in an older woman in a cohort sampled during active or convalescent COVID-19. The chain links TRBV20-1 to TRBJ2-3; D unresolved. Material: peripheral blood. Written as DNA, the CDR3 is TGCAGTGCTAGTCCCCCAAGCGTGTCAGATACGCAGTATTTT. Translating gives CSASPPSVSDTQYF.